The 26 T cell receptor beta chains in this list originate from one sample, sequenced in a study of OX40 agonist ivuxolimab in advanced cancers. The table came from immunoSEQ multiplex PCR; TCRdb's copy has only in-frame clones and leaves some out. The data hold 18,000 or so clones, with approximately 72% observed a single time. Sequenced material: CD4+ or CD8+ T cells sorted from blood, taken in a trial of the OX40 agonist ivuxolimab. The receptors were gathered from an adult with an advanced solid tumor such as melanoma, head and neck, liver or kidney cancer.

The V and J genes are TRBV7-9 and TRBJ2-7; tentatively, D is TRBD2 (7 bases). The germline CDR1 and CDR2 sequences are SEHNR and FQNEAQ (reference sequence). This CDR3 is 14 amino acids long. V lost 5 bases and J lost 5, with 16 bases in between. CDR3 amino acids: CASSQRGAIHEQYF. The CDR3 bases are TGTGCCAGCAGCCAACGGGGGGCCATCCACGAGCAGTACTTC.

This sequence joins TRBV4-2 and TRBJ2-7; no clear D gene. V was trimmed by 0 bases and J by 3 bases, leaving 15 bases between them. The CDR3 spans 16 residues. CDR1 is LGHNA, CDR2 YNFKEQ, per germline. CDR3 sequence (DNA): TGTGCCAGCAGCCAAGATGGCACACGAACGGTCTACGAGCAGTACTTC. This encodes CASSQDGTRTVYEQYF.

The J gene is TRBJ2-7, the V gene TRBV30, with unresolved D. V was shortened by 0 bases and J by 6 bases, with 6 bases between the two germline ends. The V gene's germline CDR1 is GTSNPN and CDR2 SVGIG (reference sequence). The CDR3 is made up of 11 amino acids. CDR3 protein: CAWSVLREQYF. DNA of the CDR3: TGTGCCTGGAGTGTACTCCGCGAGCAGTACTTC.

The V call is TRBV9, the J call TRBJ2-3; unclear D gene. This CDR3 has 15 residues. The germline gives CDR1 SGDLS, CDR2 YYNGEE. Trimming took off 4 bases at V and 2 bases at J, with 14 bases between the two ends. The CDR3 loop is CASSRMGSHTDTQYF. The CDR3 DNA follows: TGTGCCAGCAGCCGGATGGGCAGCCACACAGATACGCAGTATTTT.

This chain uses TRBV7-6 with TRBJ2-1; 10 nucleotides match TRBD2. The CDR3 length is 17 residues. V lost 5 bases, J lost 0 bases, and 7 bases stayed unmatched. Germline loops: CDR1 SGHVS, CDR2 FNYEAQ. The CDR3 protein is CASSPPSGGASYNEQFF. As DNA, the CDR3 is TGTGCCAGCAGCCCCCCCAGCGGGGGGGCCTCCTACAATGAGCAGTTCTTC.

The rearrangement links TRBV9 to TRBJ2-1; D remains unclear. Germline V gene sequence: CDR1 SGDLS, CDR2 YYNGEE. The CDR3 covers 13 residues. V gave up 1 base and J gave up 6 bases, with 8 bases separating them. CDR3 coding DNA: TGTGCCAGCAGCGTAAATAGTCGCAATGAGCAGTTCTTC. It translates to CASSVNSRNEQFF.

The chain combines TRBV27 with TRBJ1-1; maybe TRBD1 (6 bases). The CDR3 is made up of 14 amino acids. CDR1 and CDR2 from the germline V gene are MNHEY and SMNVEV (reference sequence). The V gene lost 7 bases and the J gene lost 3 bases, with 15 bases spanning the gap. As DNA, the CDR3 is TGTGCCAGCATGACTCCGGGGGCGGACACTGAAGCTTTCTTT. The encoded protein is CASMTPGADTEAFF.

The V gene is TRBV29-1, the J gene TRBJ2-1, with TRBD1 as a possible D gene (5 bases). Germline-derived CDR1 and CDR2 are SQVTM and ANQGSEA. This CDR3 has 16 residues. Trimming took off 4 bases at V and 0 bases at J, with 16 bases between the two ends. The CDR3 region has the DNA TGCAGCGTTGTAACAGGAGAGGCCAGCTCCTACAATGAGCAGTTCTTC. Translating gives CSVVTGEASSYNEQFF.

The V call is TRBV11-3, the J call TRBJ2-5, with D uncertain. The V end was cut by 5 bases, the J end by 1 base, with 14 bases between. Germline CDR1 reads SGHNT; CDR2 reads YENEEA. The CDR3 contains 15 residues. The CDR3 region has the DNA TGTGCCAGCAGCCGACCTACTCGCACCCAAGAGACCCAGTACTTC. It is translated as CASSRPTRTQETQYF.

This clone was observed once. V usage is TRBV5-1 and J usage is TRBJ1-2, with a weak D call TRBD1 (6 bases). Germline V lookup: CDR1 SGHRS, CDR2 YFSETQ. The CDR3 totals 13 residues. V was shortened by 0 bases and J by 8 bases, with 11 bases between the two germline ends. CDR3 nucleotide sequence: TGCGCCAGCAGCTTGGGGGGGCTTGGCGGCTACACCTTC. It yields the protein CASSLGGLGGYTF.

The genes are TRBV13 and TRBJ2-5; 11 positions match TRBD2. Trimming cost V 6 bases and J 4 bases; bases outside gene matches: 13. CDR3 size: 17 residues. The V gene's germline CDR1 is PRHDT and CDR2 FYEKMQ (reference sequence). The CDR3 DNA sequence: TGTGCCAGCAGTTCGCCCCTTAGCGGGGGGGCAAGAGAGACCCAGTACTTC. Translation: CASSSPLSGGARETQYF.

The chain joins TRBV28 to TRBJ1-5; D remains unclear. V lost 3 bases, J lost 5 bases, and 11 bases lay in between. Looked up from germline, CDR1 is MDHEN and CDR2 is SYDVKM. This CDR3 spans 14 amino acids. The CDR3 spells CASSLVELHQPQHF. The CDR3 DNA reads TGTGCCAGCAGTTTGGTGGAACTACATCAGCCCCAGCATTTT. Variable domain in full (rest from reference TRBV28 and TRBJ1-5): DVKVTQSSRYLVKRTGEKVFLECVQDMDHENMFWYRQDPGLGLRLIYFSYDVKMKEKGDIPEGYSVSREKKERFSLILESASTNQTSMYLCASSLVELHQPQHFGDGTRLSIL.

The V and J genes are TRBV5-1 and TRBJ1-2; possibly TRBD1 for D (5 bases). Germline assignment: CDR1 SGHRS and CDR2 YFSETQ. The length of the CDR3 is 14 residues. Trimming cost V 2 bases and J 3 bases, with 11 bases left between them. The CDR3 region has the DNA TGCGCCAGCAGCTTAAGACAGCTTGACTATGGCTACACCTTC. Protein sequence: CASSLRQLDYGYTF.

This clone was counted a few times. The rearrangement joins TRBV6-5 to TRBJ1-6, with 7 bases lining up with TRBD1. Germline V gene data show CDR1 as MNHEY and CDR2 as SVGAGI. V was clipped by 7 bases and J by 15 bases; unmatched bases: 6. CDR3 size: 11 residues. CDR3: CASTSGTDLHF. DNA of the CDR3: TGTGCCAGCACCTCCGGGACAGACCTCCACTTT.

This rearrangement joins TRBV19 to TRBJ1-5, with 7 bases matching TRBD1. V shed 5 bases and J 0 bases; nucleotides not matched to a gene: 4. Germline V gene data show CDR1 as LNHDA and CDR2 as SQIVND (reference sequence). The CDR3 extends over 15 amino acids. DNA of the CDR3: TGTGCCAGTAGTCAGGACAGGTATAGCAATCAGCCCCAGCATTTT. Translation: CASSQDRYSNQPQHF.

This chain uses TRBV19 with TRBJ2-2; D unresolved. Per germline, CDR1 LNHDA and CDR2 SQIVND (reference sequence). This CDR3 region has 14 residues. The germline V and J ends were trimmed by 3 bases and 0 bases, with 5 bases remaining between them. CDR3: CASSIDTNTGELFF. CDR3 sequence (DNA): TGTGCCAGTAGTATCGACACGAACACCGGGGAGCTGTTTTTT. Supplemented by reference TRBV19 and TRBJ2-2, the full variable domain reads DGGITQSPKYLFRKEGQNVTLSCEQNLNHDAMYWYRQDPGQGLRLIYYSQIVNDFQKGDIAEGYSVSREKKESFPLTVTSAQKNPTAFYLCASSIDTNTGELFFGEGSRLTVL.

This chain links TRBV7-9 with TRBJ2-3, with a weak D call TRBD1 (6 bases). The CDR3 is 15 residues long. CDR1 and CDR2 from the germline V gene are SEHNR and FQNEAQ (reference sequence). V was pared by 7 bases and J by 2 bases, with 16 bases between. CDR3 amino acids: CASTPRGWNTDTQYF. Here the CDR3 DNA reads TGTGCCAGCACTCCGAGGGGGTGGAACACAGATACGCAGTATTTT.

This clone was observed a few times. The CDR3 is CASSLEASGLLAKNIQYF. The CDR3 region has the DNA TGTGCCAGCAGCTTAGAAGCTAGCGGGTTACTAGCCAAAAACATTCAGTACTTC. The gene calls are TRBV7-8 and TRBJ2-4; 8 bases fit TRBD2. The CDR3 consists of 18 residues. In germline, CDR1 is SGHVS, CDR2 FQNEAQ. Trimming cost V 1 base and J 0 bases; bases outside gene matches: 8.

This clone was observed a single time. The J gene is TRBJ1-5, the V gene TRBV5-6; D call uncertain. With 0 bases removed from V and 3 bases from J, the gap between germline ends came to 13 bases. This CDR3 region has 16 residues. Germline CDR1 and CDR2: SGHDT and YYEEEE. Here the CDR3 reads CASSLAGGGNNQPQHF. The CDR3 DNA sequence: TGTGCCAGCAGCTTGGCGGGAGGTGGAAACAATCAGCCCCAGCATTTT. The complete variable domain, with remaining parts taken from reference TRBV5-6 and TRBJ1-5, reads DAGVTQSPTHLIKTRGQQVTLRCSPKSGHDTVSWYQQALGQGPQFIFQYYEEEERQRGNFPDRFSGHQFPNYSSELNVNALLLGDSALYLCASSLAGGGNNQPQHFGDGTRLSIL.

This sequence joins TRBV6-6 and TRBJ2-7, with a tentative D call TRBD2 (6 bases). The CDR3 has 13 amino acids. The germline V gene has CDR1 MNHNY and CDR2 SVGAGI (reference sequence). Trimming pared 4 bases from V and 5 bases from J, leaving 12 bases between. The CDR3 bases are TGTGCCAGCAGTTTAGGAGGGGCAGACGAGCAGTACTTC. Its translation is CASSLGGADEQYF.

The CDR3 region has the DNA TGTGCCAGCAGCTTAACGGTCAATTCACCCCTCCACTTT. Amino acid sequence: CASSLTVNSPLHF. This sequence joins TRBV11-3 and TRBJ1-6; D is unclear. The V end was cut by 2 bases, the J end by 7 bases, with 6 bases between. The CDR3 is 13 amino acids. CDR1 is SGHNT and CDR2 is YENEEA in the germline V gene.

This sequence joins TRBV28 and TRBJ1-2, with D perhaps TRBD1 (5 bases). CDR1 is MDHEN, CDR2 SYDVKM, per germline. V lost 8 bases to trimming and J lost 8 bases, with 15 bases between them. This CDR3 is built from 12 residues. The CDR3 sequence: CASGRGVRGYTF. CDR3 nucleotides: TGTGCCAGCGGACGGGGGGTCAGGGGCTACACCTTC.

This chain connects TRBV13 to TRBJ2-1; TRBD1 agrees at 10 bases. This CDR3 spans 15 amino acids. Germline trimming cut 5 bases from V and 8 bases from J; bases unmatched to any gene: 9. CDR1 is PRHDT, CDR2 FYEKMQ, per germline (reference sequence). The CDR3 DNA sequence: TGTGCCAGCAGCCCGGGACAGGGGACGATGTATGAGCAGTTCTTC. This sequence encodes CASSPGQGTMYEQFF.

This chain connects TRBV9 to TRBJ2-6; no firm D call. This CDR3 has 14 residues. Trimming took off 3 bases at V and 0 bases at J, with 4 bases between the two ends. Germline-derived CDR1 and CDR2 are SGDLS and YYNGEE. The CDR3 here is CASSEGSGANVLTF. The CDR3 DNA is TGTGCCAGCAGCGAAGGCTCTGGGGCCAACGTCCTGACTTTC.

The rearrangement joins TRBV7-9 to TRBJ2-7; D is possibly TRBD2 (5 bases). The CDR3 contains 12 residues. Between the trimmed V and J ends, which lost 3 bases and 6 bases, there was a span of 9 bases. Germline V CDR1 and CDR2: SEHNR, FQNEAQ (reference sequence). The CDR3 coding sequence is TGTGCCAGCAGCTTCCCCAGCGGCGAGCAGTACTTC. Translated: CASSFPSGEQYF.

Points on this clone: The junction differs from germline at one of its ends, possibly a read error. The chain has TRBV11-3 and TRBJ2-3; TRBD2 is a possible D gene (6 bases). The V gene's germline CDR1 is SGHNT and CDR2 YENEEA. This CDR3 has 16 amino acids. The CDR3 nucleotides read TGTGCCAGCAACTTAGAATTCGGGGGACGCACAGATACGCAGTATTTT. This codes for CASNLEFGGRTDTQYF.